This T cell receptor beta chain originates from a study of blood T cell repertoires in COVID-19. Looking at the study overall: The study drew acute and convalescent COVID-19 samples from the United States, Italy and Spain. T cells, B-cell-depleted T cells, or PBMCs provided the cDNA or gDNA that served as material.

This CDR3 is 15 amino acids long. Authors' methods: Cell counts per sample came from amplifying reference gene primers. The repertoire was sequenced with immunoSEQ multiplex PCR; TCRdb's copy has only in-frame clones and lacks some. That table furnishes V, J and clone size, whereas the DNA furnished D and trimming. The table has about 180,000 clones, roughly four fifths seen once. One Seattle source followed patients from active infection through their disease course. This receptor was identified in a woman in her seventies with COVID-19, enrolled during active disease. Sequencing was performed on peripheral blood. J is TRBJ2-1 and V is TRBV21-1; the table's D gene call, TRBD2, was not cross checked with the DNA. TRBV21-1 is marked as a pseudogene. CDR3 DNA sequence: TGTGCCAGCAGCACCGTACTAGCGGGCTACAATGAGCAGTTCTTC. It translates to CASSTVLAGYNEQFF.